A selection of T cell receptor beta chains follows, all from one sample in a study of blood T cell repertoires in COVID-19. Profiling relied on immunoSEQ multiplex PCR, and the TCRdb table lists in-frame clones only, not all of them. The sample has some 150,000 clones; just over 85% are singletons. Sequenced material: peripheral blood. Receptors were obtained from a woman aged 55-70 years with acute or convalescent COVID-19. The CDR3 runs from the conserved cysteine through the conserved F or W. The D gene is left open where the match is weak. Only part of the rows carry a size: once, few, many, or a class if the clone is expanded.

v_gene: TRBV19; abundance: NA; j_gene: TRBJ1-1; d_gene: NA; CDR3nt: TGTGCCAGTAGTATCCCCGGTTCCTACACTGAAGCTTTCTTT; CDR3aa: CASSIPGSYTEAFF
v_gene: TRBV5-4; abundance: NA; j_gene: TRBJ1-4; d_gene: TRBD1; CDR3nt: TGTGCCAGCAGCCCTCAGGGGGCGGCTAATGAAAAACTGTTTTTT; CDR3aa: CASSPQGAANEKLFF
v_gene: TRBV30; abundance: once; j_gene: TRBJ2-1; d_gene: NA; CDR3nt: TGTGCCTGGAGTTCTGACGTGGGGGGATACTACAATGAGCAGTTCTTC; CDR3aa: CAWSSDVGGYYNEQFF
v_gene: TRBV28; abundance: NA; j_gene: TRBJ1-6; d_gene: NA; CDR3nt: TGTGCCATCGGGACGGGAGATTCACCCCTCCACTTT; CDR3aa: CAIGTGDSPLHF
v_gene: TRBV3-1/TRBV3-2; abundance: NA; j_gene: TRBJ2-2; d_gene: TRBD2; CDR3nt: TGTGCCAGCAGCCAAGGGGAGGGAACCGGGGAGCTGTTTTTT; CDR3aa: CASSQGEGTGELFF
v_gene: TRBV3-1/TRBV3-2; abundance: NA; j_gene: TRBJ2-3; d_gene: TRBD2; CDR3nt: TGTGCCAGCAGCCAAGACCCGGGACTAGGACGCACAGATACGCAGTATTTT; CDR3aa: CASSQDPGLGRTDTQYF
v_gene: TRBV18; abundance: NA; j_gene: TRBJ1-5; d_gene: TRBD1; CDR3nt: TGTGCCAGCTCACACGGACAGGGGAACGATCAGCCCCAGCATTTT; CDR3aa: CASSHGQGNDQPQHF
v_gene: TRBV28; abundance: NA; j_gene: TRBJ1-1; d_gene: TRBD1; CDR3nt: TGTGCCAGCAGTCCTCGACAGGGCCGGTGGACTGAAGCTTTCTTT; CDR3aa: CASSPRQGRWTEAFF
v_gene: TRBV5-1; abundance: NA; j_gene: TRBJ1-1; d_gene: NA; CDR3nt: TGCGCCAGCAGCATTACCAGCGGTTTCCCTGAAGCTTTCTTT; CDR3aa: CASSITSGFPEAFF
v_gene: TRBV5-8; abundance: NA; j_gene: TRBJ1-5; d_gene: NA; CDR3nt: TGTGCCAGTGCTAGGAGGGTAAGTCCAGGCAATCAGCCCCAGCATTTT; CDR3aa: CASARRVSPGNQPQHF
v_gene: TRBV6-5; abundance: NA; j_gene: TRBJ1-2; d_gene: NA; CDR3nt: TGTGCCAGCAGCCGACAGGCAGGGCCGTATGGCTACACCTTC; CDR3aa: CASSRQAGPYGYTF
v_gene: TRBV19; abundance: NA; j_gene: TRBJ1-2; d_gene: NA; CDR3nt: TGTGCCAGTAGTATCTCCAGGCCTAACTATGGCTACACCTTC; CDR3aa: CASSISRPNYGYTF
v_gene: TRBV7-9; abundance: NA; j_gene: TRBJ1-4; d_gene: NA; CDR3nt: TGTGCCAGCAGCTTATCAGGGTACGAACTGTTTTTT; CDR3aa: CASSLSGYELFF
v_gene: TRBV7-6; abundance: NA; j_gene: TRBJ1-1; d_gene: NA; CDR3nt: TGTGCCAGCAGCTTAGTAGGGGAGGGGGGCACTGAAGCTTTCTTT; CDR3aa: CASSLVGEGGTEAFF
v_gene: TRBV18; abundance: few; j_gene: TRBJ2-2; d_gene: TRBD1; CDR3nt: TGTGCCAGCTCACTTTGGACAGGGGGGAACACCGGGGAGCTGTTTTTT; CDR3aa: CASSLWTGGNTGELFF
v_gene: TRBV6-5; abundance: NA; j_gene: TRBJ2-2; d_gene: NA; CDR3nt: TGTGCCAGCAGTACCCAACAGGGTAAAACCGGGGAGCTGTTTTTT; CDR3aa: CASSTQQGKTGELFF
v_gene: TRBV4-3; abundance: once; j_gene: TRBJ2-5; d_gene: NA; CDR3nt: TGCGCCAGCAGCCAAGATAGGAGGGACCTGTACCAAGAGACCCAGTACTTC; CDR3aa: CASSQDRRDLYQETQYF
v_gene: TRBV2; abundance: NA; j_gene: TRBJ1-3; d_gene: NA; CDR3nt: TGTGCCAGCAGTGAAACTGTTGGTAGCTCTGGAAACACCATATATTTT; CDR3aa: CASSETVGSSGNTIYF
v_gene: TRBV3-1/TRBV3-2; abundance: NA; j_gene: TRBJ1-2; d_gene: NA; CDR3nt: TGTGCCAGCAGCTACATGAATACGGGGGGGTATGGCTACACCTTC; CDR3aa: CASSYMNTGGYGYTF
v_gene: TRBV7-8; abundance: NA; j_gene: TRBJ2-3; d_gene: TRBD1; CDR3nt: TGTGCCAGCAGCTTTACGAGGGACAGGGGTGGAGATACGCAGTATTTT; CDR3aa: CASSFTRDRGGDTQYF
v_gene: TRBV27; abundance: NA; j_gene: TRBJ1-5; d_gene: NA; CDR3nt: TGTGCCAGCCGCGGGACGGGAGTTAATCAGCCCCAGCATTTT; CDR3aa: CASRGTGVNQPQHF
v_gene: TRBV30; abundance: once; j_gene: TRBJ1-4; d_gene: TRBD1; CDR3nt: TGTGCCTGGAGAGCACAGGGGACGGGTGAAAAACTGTTTTTT; CDR3aa: CAWRAQGTGEKLFF
v_gene: TRBV4-3; abundance: NA; j_gene: TRBJ2-7; d_gene: NA; CDR3nt: TGCGCCAGCAGTCTAGACAGCCTCTCCTACGAGCAGTACTTC; CDR3aa: CASSLDSLSYEQYF
v_gene: TRBV30; abundance: few; j_gene: TRBJ1-2; d_gene: TRBD1; CDR3nt: TGTGCCTGGAGCGTCGACAGGGGGAACTATGGCTACACCTTC; CDR3aa: CAWSVDRGNYGYTF
v_gene: TRBV25-1; abundance: NA; j_gene: TRBJ1-2; d_gene: NA; CDR3nt: TGTGCCAGCAGGGTGCCGGGGTCCTATGGCTACACCTTC; CDR3aa: CASRVPGSYGYTF
v_gene: TRBV2; abundance: NA; j_gene: TRBJ1-2; d_gene: NA; CDR3nt: TGTGCCAGCCGCGCGGGACTCCCGGGCCTCCGCTACACCTTC; CDR3aa: CASRAGLPGLRYTF
v_gene: TRBV19; abundance: NA; j_gene: TRBJ1-1; d_gene: TRBD1; CDR3nt: TGTGCCAGTAGTGACAGGGGGCCAGTTCCGGCTTTCTTT; CDR3aa: CASSDRGPVPAFF
v_gene: TRBV28; abundance: NA; j_gene: TRBJ2-1; d_gene: TRBD2; CDR3nt: TGTGCCAGCAGTTCACCCGCAGCGGGGGCTTACAATGAGCAGTTCTTC; CDR3aa: CASSSPAAGAYNEQFF
v_gene: TRBV14; abundance: NA; j_gene: TRBJ2-7; d_gene: TRBD1; CDR3nt: TGTGCCAGCAGCCAAGAAAGGGTCAGGGGGTTCTACGAGCAGTACTTC; CDR3aa: CASSQERVRGFYEQYF
v_gene: TRBV19; abundance: NA; j_gene: TRBJ2-1; d_gene: TRBD2; CDR3nt: TGTGCCAGTAGTATGGGGGACTATTACAATGAGCAGTTCTTC; CDR3aa: CASSMGDYYNEQFF
v_gene: TRBV14; abundance: NA; j_gene: TRBJ2-1; d_gene: TRBD2; CDR3nt: TGTGCCAGCAGCCAAGCAGCGGGGTTCTTTAGTGAGCAGTTCTTC; CDR3aa: CASSQAAGFFSEQFF
v_gene: TRBV5-4; abundance: NA; j_gene: TRBJ2-1; d_gene: NA; CDR3nt: TGTGCCAGCAGCTCAGGGACTGTCGAGCCGTTCTTC; CDR3aa: CASSSGTVEPFF
v_gene: TRBV5-6; abundance: NA; j_gene: TRBJ1-5; d_gene: TRBD1; CDR3nt: TGTGCCAGCAGCTTTGGGACAGGGGCAGCCCAGCATTTT; CDR3aa: CASSFGTGAAQHF
v_gene: TRBV7-3; abundance: NA; j_gene: TRBJ2-6; d_gene: NA; CDR3nt: TGTGCCAGCAGCCTCCGAGGGGACAGGGCCAACGTCCTGACTTTC; CDR3aa: CASSLRGDRANVLTF
v_gene: TRBV19; abundance: once; j_gene: TRBJ2-1; d_gene: NA; CDR3nt: TGTGCCAGTAGTATAATCGGCGGGGCCCGCTACAATGAGCAGTTCTTC; CDR3aa: CASSIIGGARYNEQFF
v_gene: TRBV18; abundance: NA; j_gene: TRBJ1-1; d_gene: TRBD1; CDR3nt: TGTGCCAGCTCATCAGGACAGGGGGCGCGGACTGAAGCTTTCTTT; CDR3aa: CASSSGQGARTEAFF
v_gene: TRBV19; abundance: NA; j_gene: TRBJ1-1; d_gene: TRBD1; CDR3nt: TGTGCCAGTAGTACAAACAGGGGTCCGGACACTGAAGCTTTCTTT; CDR3aa: CASSTNRGPDTEAFF
v_gene: TRBV28; abundance: NA; j_gene: TRBJ2-5; d_gene: NA; CDR3nt: TGTGCCAGCAGTTTATCGGGGGTCCAAGAGACCCAGTACTTC; CDR3aa: CASSLSGVQETQYF
v_gene: TRBV9; abundance: NA; j_gene: TRBJ2-2; d_gene: NA; CDR3nt: TGTGCCAGCAGCCCCTGGGGCTCCAACACCGGGGAGCTGTTTTTT; CDR3aa: CASSPWGSNTGELFF
v_gene: TRBV6-5; abundance: NA; j_gene: TRBJ1-2; d_gene: TRBD1; CDR3nt: TGTGCCAGCAGGAGGACAGGGACCATACTCGGCTACACCTTC; CDR3aa: CASRRTGTILGYTF
v_gene: TRBV6-1; abundance: NA; j_gene: TRBJ1-5; d_gene: NA; CDR3nt: TGTGCCAGCAGTGAAGCCTATGATGGTCAGCCCCAGCATTTT; CDR3aa: CASSEAYDGQPQHF
v_gene: TRBV4-1; abundance: NA; j_gene: TRBJ1-1; d_gene: TRBD1; CDR3nt: TGCGCCAGCAGCCGAAGAGAGCCCGGGACAGGAGGGCCCTCTTTCTTT; CDR3aa: CASSRREPGTGGPSFF
v_gene: TRBV7-8; abundance: NA; j_gene: TRBJ1-6; d_gene: TRBD1; CDR3nt: TGTGCCAGCAGCCCCCTGGGACAGGGAAATTCACCCCTCCACTTT; CDR3aa: CASSPLGQGNSPLHF
v_gene: TRBV19; abundance: few; j_gene: TRBJ1-4; d_gene: NA; CDR3nt: TGTGCCAGTAGTGGACAGAACCAGGATGAAAAACTGTTTTTT; CDR3aa: CASSGQNQDEKLFF
v_gene: TRBV10-3; abundance: NA; j_gene: TRBJ2-7; d_gene: NA; CDR3nt: TGTGCCATCAGTGAGGGGCAGATCTACGAGCAGTACTTC; CDR3aa: CAISEGQIYEQYF
v_gene: TRBV2; abundance: NA; j_gene: TRBJ2-5; d_gene: NA; CDR3nt: TGTGCCAGCACCCGGGACTCCGCGGAGACCCAGTACTTC; CDR3aa: CASTRDSAETQYF
v_gene: TRBV4-3; abundance: NA; j_gene: TRBJ2-1; d_gene: TRBD2; CDR3nt: TGCGCCAGCAGCCAAGGACTAGCTTCTCTTGAGCAGTTCTTC; CDR3aa: CASSQGLASLEQFF
v_gene: TRBV2; abundance: NA; j_gene: TRBJ2-3; d_gene: TRBD1; CDR3nt: TGTGCCTCCCAGACAGGGGGCGCAGATACGCAGTATTTT; CDR3aa: CASQTGGADTQYF
v_gene: TRBV2; abundance: NA; j_gene: TRBJ2-7; d_gene: NA; CDR3nt: TGTGCCAGCAAGTCTCCGGACAAGGGCTACGAGCAGTACTTC; CDR3aa: CASKSPDKGYEQYF